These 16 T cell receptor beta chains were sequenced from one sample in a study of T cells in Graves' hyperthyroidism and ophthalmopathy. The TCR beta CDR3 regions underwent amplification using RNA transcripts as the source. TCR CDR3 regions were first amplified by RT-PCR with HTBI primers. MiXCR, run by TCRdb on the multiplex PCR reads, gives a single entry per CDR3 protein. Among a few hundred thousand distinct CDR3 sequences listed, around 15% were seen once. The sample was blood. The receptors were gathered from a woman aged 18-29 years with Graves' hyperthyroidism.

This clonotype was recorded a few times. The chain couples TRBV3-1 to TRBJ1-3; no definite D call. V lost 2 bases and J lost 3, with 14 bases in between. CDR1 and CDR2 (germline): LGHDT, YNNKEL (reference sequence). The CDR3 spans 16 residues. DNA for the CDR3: TGTGCCAGCAGCCAATTACATGGGGAGTATGGAAACACCATATATTTT. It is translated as CASSQLHGEYGNTIYF.

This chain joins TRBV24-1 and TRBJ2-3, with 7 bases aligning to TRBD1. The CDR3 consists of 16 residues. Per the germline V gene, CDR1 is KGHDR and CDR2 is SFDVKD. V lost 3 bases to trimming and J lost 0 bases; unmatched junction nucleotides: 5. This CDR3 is CATSDGTVTSTDTQYF. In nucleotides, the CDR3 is TGTGCCACCAGTGATGGGACAGTGACTAGCACAGATACGCAGTATTTT.

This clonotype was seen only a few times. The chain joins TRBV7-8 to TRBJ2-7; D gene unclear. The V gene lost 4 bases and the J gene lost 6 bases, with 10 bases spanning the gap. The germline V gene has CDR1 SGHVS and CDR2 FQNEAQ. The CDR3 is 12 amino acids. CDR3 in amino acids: CASSSGTSEQYV. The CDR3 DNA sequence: TGTGCCAGCAGCTCTGGCACCTCCGAGCAGTACGTC.

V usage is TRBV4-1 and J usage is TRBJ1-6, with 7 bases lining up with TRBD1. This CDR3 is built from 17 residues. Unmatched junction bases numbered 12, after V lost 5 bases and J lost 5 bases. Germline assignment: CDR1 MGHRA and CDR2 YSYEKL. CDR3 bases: TGCGCCAGCAGCTCCGGAGCCGGGACAGACAATAATTCACCCCTCCACTTT. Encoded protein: CASSSGAGTDNNSPLHF.

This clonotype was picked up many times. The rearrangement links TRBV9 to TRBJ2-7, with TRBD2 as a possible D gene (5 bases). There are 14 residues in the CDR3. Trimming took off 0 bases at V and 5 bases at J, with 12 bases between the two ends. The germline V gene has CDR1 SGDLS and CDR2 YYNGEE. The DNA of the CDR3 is TGTGCCAGCAGCGTAGGTTCCCCCGGGGACGAGCAGTACTTC. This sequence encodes CASSVGSPGDEQYF.

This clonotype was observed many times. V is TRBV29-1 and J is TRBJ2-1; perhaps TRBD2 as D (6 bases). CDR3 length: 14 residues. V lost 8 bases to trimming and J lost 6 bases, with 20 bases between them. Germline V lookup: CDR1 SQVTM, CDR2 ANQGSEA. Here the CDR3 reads CSSLQGLAPNEQFF. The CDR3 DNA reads TGCAGCTCTCTTCAAGGGCTAGCGCCCAATGAGCAGTTCTTC.

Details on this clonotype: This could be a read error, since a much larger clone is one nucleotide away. The CDR3 DNA follows: TGTGCCAGCAGCGTAGAGGCGAGAGGGGGAGGCGAGCAGTACTTC. It is translated as CASSVEARGGGEQYF. V usage is TRBV9 and J usage is TRBJ2-7; TRBD1 or TRBD2 may be the D gene (6 bases each). Germline V gene sequence: CDR1 SGDLS, CDR2 YYNGEE. Trimming stripped 0 bases from V and 6 bases from J, with 16 bases between. The CDR3 sequence is 15 residues long.

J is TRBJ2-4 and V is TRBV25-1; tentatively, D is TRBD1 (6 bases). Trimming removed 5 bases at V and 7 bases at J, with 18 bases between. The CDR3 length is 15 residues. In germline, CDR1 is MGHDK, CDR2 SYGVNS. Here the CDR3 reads CASSPRVGATNIQYF. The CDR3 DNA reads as TGTGCCAGCAGTCCCAGGGTGGGGGCAACTAACATTCAGTACTTC.

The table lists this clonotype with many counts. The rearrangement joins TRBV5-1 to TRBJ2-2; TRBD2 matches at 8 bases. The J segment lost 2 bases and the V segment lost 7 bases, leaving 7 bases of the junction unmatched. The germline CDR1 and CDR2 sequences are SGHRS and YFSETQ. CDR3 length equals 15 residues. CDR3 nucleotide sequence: TGCGCCAGCGCGGGAGGCCTGTTAAACACCGGGGAGCTGTTTTTT. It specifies CASAGGLLNTGELFF.

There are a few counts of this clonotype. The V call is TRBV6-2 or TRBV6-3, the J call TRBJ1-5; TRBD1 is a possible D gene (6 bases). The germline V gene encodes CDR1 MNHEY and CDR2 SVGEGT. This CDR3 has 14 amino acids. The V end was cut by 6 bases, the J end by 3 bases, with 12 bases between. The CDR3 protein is CASSSWDNNQPQHF. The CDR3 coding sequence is TGTGCCAGCAGCAGCTGGGACAACAATCAGCCCCAGCATTTT.

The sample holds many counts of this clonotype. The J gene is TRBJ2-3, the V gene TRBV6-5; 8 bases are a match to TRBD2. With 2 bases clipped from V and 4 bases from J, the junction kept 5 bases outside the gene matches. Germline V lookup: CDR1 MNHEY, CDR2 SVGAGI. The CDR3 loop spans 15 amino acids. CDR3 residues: CASSYPAGESDTQYF. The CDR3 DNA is TGTGCCAGCAGTTACCCAGCGGGAGAATCAGATACGCAGTATTTT.

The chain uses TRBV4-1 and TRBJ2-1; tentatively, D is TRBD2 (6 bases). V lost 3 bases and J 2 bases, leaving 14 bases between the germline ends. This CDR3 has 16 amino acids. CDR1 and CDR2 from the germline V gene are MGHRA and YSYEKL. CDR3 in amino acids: CASSQVGERAYNEQFF. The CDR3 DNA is TGCGCCAGCAGCCAGGTGGGGGAGCGGGCCTACAATGAGCAGTTCTTC.

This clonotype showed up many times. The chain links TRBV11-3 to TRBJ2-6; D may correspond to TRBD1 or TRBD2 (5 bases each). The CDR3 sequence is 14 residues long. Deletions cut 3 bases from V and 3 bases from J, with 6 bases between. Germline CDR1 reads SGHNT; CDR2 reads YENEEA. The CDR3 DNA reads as TGTGCCAGCAGCTTGAGGGGTGGGGCCAACGTCCTGACTTTC. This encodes CASSLRGGANVLTF.

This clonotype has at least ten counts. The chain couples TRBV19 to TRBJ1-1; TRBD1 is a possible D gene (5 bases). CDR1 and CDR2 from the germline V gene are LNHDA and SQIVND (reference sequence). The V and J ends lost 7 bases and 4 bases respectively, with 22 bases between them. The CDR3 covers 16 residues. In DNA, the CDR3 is TGTGCCAGTACCCCCCCTCCGGGCAGAAGGGGCACTGAAGCTTTCTTT. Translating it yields CASTPPPGRRGTEAFF. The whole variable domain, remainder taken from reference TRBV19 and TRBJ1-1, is DGGITQSPKYLFRKEGQNVTLSCEQNLNHDAMYWYRQDPGQGLRLIYYSQIVNDFQKGDIAEGYSVSREKKESFPLTVTSAQKNPTAFYLCASTPPPGRRGTEAFFGQGTRLTVV.

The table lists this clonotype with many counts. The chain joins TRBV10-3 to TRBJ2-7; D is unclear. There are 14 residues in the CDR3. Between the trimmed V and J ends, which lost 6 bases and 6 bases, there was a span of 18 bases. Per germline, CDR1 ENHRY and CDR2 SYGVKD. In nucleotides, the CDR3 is TGTGCCATCAGCGATAGGATAACCCAATCCGAGCAGTACTTC. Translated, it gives CAISDRITQSEQYF.

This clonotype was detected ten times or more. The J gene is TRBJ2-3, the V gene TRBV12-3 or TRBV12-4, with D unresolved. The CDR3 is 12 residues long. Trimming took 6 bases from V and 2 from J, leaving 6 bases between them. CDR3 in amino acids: CASSQITDTQYF. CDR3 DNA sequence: TGTGCCAGCAGCCAAATCACAGATACGCAGTATTTT.